These T cell receptor beta chains were read from a single sample in a study of radiation and T cells in renal cell carcinoma. Generated by immunoSEQ multiplex PCR, the TCRdb table keeps only in-frame clones and is missing some. The sample includes 120,000 or so clones, 81% of them seen just once. The material sequenced was blood, taken from a patient whose treatment included radiotherapy and nephrectomy. These receptors were taken from a man between 50 and 59 years old with renal cell carcinoma. Each CDR3 is given with its conserved first and last residue. Each record gives: clone size, V gene, D gene, J gene, CDR3 protein, CDR3 DNA. A D gene is named only where the DNA matches it firmly. Size tells how often a clone was seen (once, few, many) or the class of an expanded clone, and some rows leave it out.

size: .
V: TRBV18
D: .
J: TRBJ1-5
CDR3: CASSPRPGNQPQHF
DNA: TGTGCCAGCTCACCCCGGCCGGGAAATCAGCCCCAGCATTTT

size: .
V: TRBV5-6
D: .
J: TRBJ1-5
CDR3: CASSLGYRPQHF
DNA: TGTGCCAGCAGCTTGGGCTATAGGCCCCAGCATTTT

size: .
V: TRBV5-1
D: TRBD2
J: TRBJ2-3
CDR3: CASSLGTGLAGVDTQYF
DNA: TGCGCCAGCAGCTTGGGCACGGGACTAGCGGGAGTTGATACGCAGTATTTT

size: once
V: TRBV2
D: TRBD1
J: TRBJ1-5
CDR3: CASSFGQGHQPQHF
DNA: TGTGCCAGCAGTTTTGGACAGGGCCATCAGCCCCAGCATTTT

size: medium-sized
V: TRBV27
D: .
J: TRBJ2-7
CDR3: CASSLSPLDRTYEQYF
DNA: TGTGCCAGCAGTTTAAGCCCCCTGGACCGTACCTACGAGCAGTACTTC

size: .
V: TRBV2
D: .
J: TRBJ1-5
CDR3: CASTRGNQPQHF
DNA: TGTGCCAGCACTAGGGGCAATCAGCCCCAGCATTTT

size: .
V: TRBV5-1
D: .
J: TRBJ1-2
CDR3: CASSPRQQANYGYTF
DNA: TGCGCCAGCAGCCCGAGACAACAAGCTAACTATGGCTACACCTTC

size: once
V: TRBV19
D: TRBD2
J: TRBJ2-2
CDR3: CASSNSGLAGGAFSGELFF
DNA: TGTGCCAGTAGTAATTCTGGACTAGCGGGAGGGGCATTCTCCGGGGAGCTGTTTTTT

size: .
V: TRBV2
D: .
J: TRBJ2-3
CDR3: CASSESEGWGTDTQYF
DNA: TGTGCCAGCAGTGAATCGGAGGGGTGGGGGACAGATACGCAGTATTTT

size: once
V: TRBV29-1
D: TRBD2
J: TRBJ2-7
CDR3: CSVGRGDHEQYF
DNA: TGCAGCGTTGGGCGGGGGGACCACGAGCAGTACTTC

size: .
V: TRBV6-6
D: .
J: TRBJ1-3
CDR3: CASLPGGGGNTIYF
DNA: TGTGCCAGCCTCCCGGGAGGGGGAGGAAACACCATATATTTT

size: once
V: TRBV2
D: TRBD2
J: TRBJ2-5
CDR3: CASRRGTQETQYF
DNA: TGTGCCAGCAGGCGGGGGACCCAAGAGACCCAGTACTTC